Presented here are 15 T cell receptor beta chains from one specimen sequenced in a study of T cells in tuberculosis. Sorting used thawed, overnight-rested PBMC stained with anti-CD3, a viability dye and GMM-loaded CD1B tetramer. C32 glucose monomycolate from Rhodococcus equi was loaded onto the CD1B tetramers. The repertoire was sequenced with immunoSEQ multiplex PCR; TCRdb's copy has only in-frame clones and lacks some. The sample shows tens of thousands of clones, more than 75% of them seen only once. Sequenced: CD1b-GMM tetramer-negative cells sorted from PBMCs. These receptors were taken from an adult woman with latent tuberculosis.

This rearrangement joins TRBV7-8 to TRBJ2-7; 8 nucleotides match TRBD2. CDR3 length equals 13 residues. V shed 8 bases and J 6 bases; nucleotides not matched to a gene: 9. The germline V gene has CDR1 SGHVS and CDR2 FQNEAQ. The DNA of the CDR3 is TGTGCCAGCCCCGGAGCGGGGGCCGGCGAGCAGTACGTC. Protein: CASPGAGAGEQYV.

This chain uses TRBV19 with TRBJ2-3; the match to TRBD1 covers 9 bases. J gave up 0 bases and V 10 bases, and 8 bases lay outside the gene matches. The CDR3 runs 15 residues. CDR1 is LNHDA, CDR2 SQIVND, per germline (reference sequence). CDR3 in DNA: TGTGCCACCAGAGCCGGACAGGGGAGCACAGATACGCAGTATTTT. This encodes CATRAGQGSTDTQYF.

The chain combines TRBV11-2 with TRBJ1-4; perhaps TRBD1 as D (6 bases). CDR1 is SGHAT, CDR2 FQNNGV, per germline. This CDR3 is built from 17 residues. V lost 4 bases to trimming and J lost 8 bases, with 23 bases between them. CDR3 region: CASSSRGVGAPGEKLFF. In DNA form, the CDR3 reads TGTGCCAGCAGCTCTAGAGGTGTGGGGGCGCCGGGAGAAAAACTGTTTTTT. The full variable domain, rest sourced from reference TRBV11-2 and TRBJ1-4, is EAGVAQSPRYKIIEKRQSVAFWCNPISGHATLYWYQQILGQGPKLLIQFQNNGVVDDSQLPKDRFSAERLKGVDSTLKIQPAKLEDSAVYLCASSSRGVGAPGEKLFFGSGTQLSVL.

The chain combines TRBV7-2 with TRBJ1-6; D may be TRBD1 (6 bases). This CDR3 spans 16 amino acids. The germline V and J ends were trimmed by 0 bases and 7 bases, with 13 bases remaining between them. Germline CDR1 is SGHTA and CDR2 is FQGNSA. For the CDR3, the DNA is TGTGCCAGCAGCTTAGCGTTCGGGACAAGAAATTCACCCCTCCACTTT. Translating gives CASSLAFGTRNSPLHF.

This clone came up once. The chain employs TRBV7-9 and TRBJ1-2; the D gene is possibly TRBD1 (5 bases). CDR3 size: 14 residues. CDR1 and CDR2 from the germline V gene are SEHNR and FQNEAQ (reference sequence). V lost 1 base, J lost 6 bases, and 12 bases lay in between. In DNA form, the CDR3 reads TGTGCCAGCAGCTTAGGGTCAGGGTGGAATGGCTACACCTTC. This gives the protein CASSLGSGWNGYTF. Looking up the rest from reference TRBV7-9 and TRBJ1-2 gives the full variable domain: DTGVSQNPRHKITKRGQNVTFRCDPISEHNRLYWYRQTLGQGPEFLTYFQNEAQLEKSRLLSDRFSAERPKGSFSTLEIQRTEQGDSAMYLCASSLGSGWNGYTFGSGTRLTVV.

The gene calls are TRBV7-2 and TRBJ1-2, with 7 bases lining up with TRBD1. The CDR3 runs 17 residues. Germline CDR1 is SGHTA and CDR2 is FQGNSA. V trimming: 5 bases; J trimming: 0 bases; junction bases outside the gene matches: 12. The CDR3: CASSLRTGGGPNYGYTF. CDR3 coding DNA: TGTGCCAGCAGCCTAAGGACAGGAGGGGGACCTAACTATGGCTACACCTTC. Complete variable domain (other parts from reference TRBV7-2 and TRBJ1-2): GAGVSQSPSNKVTEKGKDVELRCDPISGHTALYWYRQSLGQGLEFLIYFQGNSAPDKSGLPSDRFSAERTGGSVSTLTIQRTQQEDSAVYLCASSLRTGGGPNYGYTFGSGTRLTVV.

The chain employs TRBV7-3 and TRBJ2-2; D uncertain. The ends were cut back, 1 base at V and 1 base at J, with 10 bases in the middle. The CDR3 has 16 amino acids. Germline CDR1 SGHTA, CDR2 FQGTGA. In DNA form, the CDR3 reads TGTGCCAGCAGCTTAAGCCCCAGGATGAACACCGGGGAGCTGTTTTTT. Translating it yields CASSLSPRMNTGELFF.

V and J are TRBV4-3 and TRBJ1-5, with TRBD1 matching 7 bases. Losses at the gene ends were 4 bases for V and 4 bases for J; bases not matched to a gene: 4. The CDR3 contains 14 residues. Germline assignment: CDR1 LGHNA and CDR2 YSLEER. The CDR3 DNA sequence: TGCGCCAGCAGCCGACAGGGCGTTAATCAGCCCCAGCATTTT. It encodes CASSRQGVNQPQHF.

The chain couples TRBV6-5 to TRBJ2-5; 8 bases match TRBD1. Losses at the gene ends were 2 bases for V and 2 bases for J; bases not matched to a gene: 7. The CDR3 extends over 16 amino acids. The germline V gene has CDR1 MNHEY and CDR2 SVGAGI. This chain's CDR3 is CASSYSGQGPQETQYF. As DNA, the CDR3 is TGTGCCAGCAGTTACAGTGGACAGGGTCCACAAGAGACCCAGTACTTC.

This clone was recorded once. This chain links TRBV7-2 with TRBJ2-7, with TRBD1 as a possible D gene (5 bases). The length of the CDR3 is 15 residues. Trimming pared 5 bases from V and 7 bases from J, leaving 21 bases between. CDR1 SGHTA and CDR2 FQGNSA come from the germline V gene. As DNA, the CDR3 is TGTGCCAGCAGCCGGTGGGGCAGCGCGAGACAAGAGCAGTACTTC. It codes for CASSRWGSARQEQYF.

This clone was picked up one time. The V and J genes are TRBV7-8 and TRBJ1-5, with TRBD1 as a possible D gene (5 bases). Germline V gene sequence: CDR1 SGHVS, CDR2 FQNEAQ. The length of the CDR3 is 15 residues. Trimming removed 2 bases from V and 1 base from J, with 9 bases in between. CDR3 amino acids: CASSLSEGSNQPQHF. The CDR3 nucleotides read TGTGCCAGCAGCTTATCGGAGGGGAGCAATCAGCCCCAGCATTTT.

V and J are TRBV29-1 and TRBJ1-1, with TRBD1 identical over 7 bases. Trimming removed 7 bases from V and 3 bases from J; junction bases left unmatched: 11. Germline lookup yields CDR1 SQVTM and CDR2 ANQGSEA. This CDR3 has 14 amino acids. This CDR3 reads CSAGGLGAHTEAFF. The CDR3 DNA sequence: TGCAGCGCAGGGGGGCTGGGGGCACACACTGAAGCTTTCTTT.

This clone was seen a single time. V and J are TRBV7-2 and TRBJ1-1, with 7 bases aligning to TRBD1. The germline gives CDR1 SGHTA, CDR2 FQGNSA. V trimming: 1 base; J trimming: 4 bases; junction bases outside the gene matches: 6. CDR3 length: 15 residues. As DNA, the CDR3 is TGTGCCAGCAGCTTAGTTTCGACAGGGAGCACTGAAGCTTTCTTT. This encodes CASSLVSTGSTEAFF.

CDR3 nucleotides: TGTGCCAGCAGTGACAGGAATGAGCAGTTCTTC. Translation: CASSDRNEQFF. The V and J genes are TRBV6-5 and TRBJ2-1; the D gene is possibly TRBD1 (6 bases). Looked up from germline, CDR1 is MNHEY and CDR2 is SVGAGI. V was clipped by 5 bases and J by 7 bases, with 6 bases between them. This CDR3 spans 11 amino acids.

The chain has TRBV14 and TRBJ1-1; D might be TRBD1 (6 bases). The CDR3 is 14 amino acids. Germline V gives CDR1 SGHDN, CDR2 FVKESK. The ends were cut back, 3 bases at V and 3 bases at J, with 11 bases in the middle. For the CDR3, the DNA is TGTGCCAGCAGCCACAGGGGATATTACACTGAAGCTTTCTTT. This translates into CASSHRGYYTEAFF.